The present entry profiles one T cell receptor (beta chain) with its context. This clonotype came up many times. The specificity of this receptor is unknown. No much larger clone exists at a distance of one base, and base qualities are not known. This specimen belongs to a study of CD8+CD57+ T cells in acquired aplastic anemia (dated by TCRdb to 2016 to 2018). About the full investigation: A mean of approximately 3 ug of DNA, ranging from 0.2 to 27.4 ug, was extracted from sorted CD4+ and CD8+ cells. A CD8+CD57+ expansion meant a frequency higher than the mean frequency seen in healthy subjects.

CDR1 and CDR2, per the germline V gene (reference sequence), are SEHNR and FQNEAQ. Counted from cysteine to phenylalanine, this CDR3 has 11 amino acids. Of the read, only the CDR3 DNA is kept; its 33 bases are in frame from base 1. V was cut back by 3 bases and J by 12 bases, leaving a gap of 8 bases between them. Genomic DNA served as template for TCR beta VDJ combination and CDR3 sequence profiling. TCR repertoire sequencing was run on an Illumina HiSeq 2000. Per the source publication's procedure: Repertoire assessment relied on Simpson's diversity index, CDR3 size and DJ length profiles, and TRBV/TRBJ rearrangement plots. Whichever DNA sequence was most abundant in the deep sequencing data was defined as the immunodominant clone. CDR3 amino acid sequences were checked for sharing between subjects and were compared against published repertoires and the VDJdb database. Starting from the raw public reads, TCRdb applied fastp trimming at Q25, assembled clones with MiXCR and retained in-frame beta chains. One record per CDR3 amino acid sequence lists the most common genes and DNA. The V and J calls here are based on TCRdb, not the publication. The sample includes 150,000 or so distinct CDR3 sequences, with less than 60% observed a single time. The top ten hold approximately 12% of the sample.

Patients chosen for sequencing had shown expansion of CD8+CD57+ cells by flow cytometry. All patients had severe acquired aplastic anemia diagnosed by International Study of Aplastic Anemia and Agranulocytosis and Camitta criteria. No therapy had been received by the patients at the time of blood sampling. The study deep-sequenced TCR repertoires of sorted CD4+ and CD8+ blood T cells from severe aplastic anemia patients and healthy subjects. Patients were enrolled under clinicaltrials.gov protocols 00001620, 01623167, 00001397, 00071045, 00081523 and 00961064 in the USA. Ficoll-Paque density gradient centrifugation was used to isolate peripheral blood mononuclear cells. Before DNA was extracted, CD4+ and CD8+ T cells were sorted using either FACS or magnetic beads. Study-wide findings and limitations: Around 31 CD8+ CDR3 sequences were shared between patients and controls but appeared highly expressed in patients and within their immunodominant clones. Patients and healthy controls showed no significant difference in CD8+ Simpson's diversity (P=0.060).

The clonotype originates from a human donor with aplastic anemia. Here the chain combines TRBV7-9 and TRBJ1-4; no confident D gene assignment can be made. Sequenced input: sorted CD4+, CD8+, or CD8+CD57+ T cells (not recorded which) from PBMCs. CDR3 reads: CASSLGSQLFF. In nucleotide form, the sequence is TGTGCCAGCAGCTTGGGGTCTCAACTGTTTTTT.